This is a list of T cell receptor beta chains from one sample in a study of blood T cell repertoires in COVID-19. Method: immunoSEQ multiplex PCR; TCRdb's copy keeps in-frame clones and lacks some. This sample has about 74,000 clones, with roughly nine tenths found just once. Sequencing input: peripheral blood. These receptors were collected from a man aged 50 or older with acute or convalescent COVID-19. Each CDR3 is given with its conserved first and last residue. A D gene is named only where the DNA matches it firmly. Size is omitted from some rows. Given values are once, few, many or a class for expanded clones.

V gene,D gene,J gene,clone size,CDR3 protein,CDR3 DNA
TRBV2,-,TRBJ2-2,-,CASHPGRNTGELFF,TGTGCCAGCCACCCCGGGAGGAACACCGGGGAGCTGTTTTTT
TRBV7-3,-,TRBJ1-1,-,CASSSSENTEAFF,TGTGCCAGCAGCTCATCAGAGAACACTGAAGCTTTCTTT
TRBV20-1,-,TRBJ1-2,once,CRMWGVYGYTF,TGCAGAATGTGGGGGGTCTATGGCTACACCTTC
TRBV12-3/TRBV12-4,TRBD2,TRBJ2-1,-,CASSFHGGDEQFF,TGTGCCAGCAGTTTTCATGGGGGGGATGAGCAGTTCTTC
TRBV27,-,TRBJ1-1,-,CASSERGGRLDKRGRASAEAFF,TGTGCCAGCAGCGAAAGGGGAGGGCGGCTAGATAAGCGAGGGCGGGCAAGCGCTGAAGCTTTCTTT
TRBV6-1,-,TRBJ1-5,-,CASSEVGWGDSNQPQHF,TGTGCCAGCAGTGAGGTAGGGTGGGGGGATAGCAATCAGCCCCAGCATTTT
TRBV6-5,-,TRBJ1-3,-,CATHTNSGNTIYF,TGTGCCACCCACACGAACTCTGGAAACACCATATATTTT
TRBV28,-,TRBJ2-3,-,CASSLVAGSSTDTQYF,TGTGCCAGCAGTTTAGTGGCGGGTTCTAGCACAGATACGCAGTATTTT
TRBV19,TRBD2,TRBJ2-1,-,CASSTLPGLQDNEQFF,TGTGCCAGTAGTACTCTACCGGGACTACAAGACAATGAGCAGTTCTTC
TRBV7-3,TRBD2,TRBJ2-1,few,CASSWTSGGAYEQFF,TGTGCCAGCAGCTGGACTAGCGGGGGGGCCTATGAGCAGTTCTTC
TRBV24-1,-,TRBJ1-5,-,CATSDSGMEQPQHF,TGTGCCACCAGTGATTCAGGGATGGAGCAGCCCCAGCATTTT
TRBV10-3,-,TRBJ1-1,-,CAIRDPAGPNTEAFF,TGTGCCATCAGAGATCCCGCAGGCCCGAACACTGAAGCTTTCTTT
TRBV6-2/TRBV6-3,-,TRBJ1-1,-,CASSPSGVWTEAFF,TGTGCCAGCAGTCCCTCAGGGGTGTGGACTGAAGCTTTCTTT
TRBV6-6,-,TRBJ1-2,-,CASSYSQGFYGYTF,TGTGCCAGCAGTTACTCGCAGGGATTCTATGGCTACACCTTC
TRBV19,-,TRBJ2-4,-,CASSSLRGAKNIQYF,TGTGCCAGTAGTAGTCTGAGAGGGGCCAAAAACATTCAGTACTTC
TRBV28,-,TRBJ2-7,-,CASSFSSSSYEQYF,TGTGCCAGCAGTTTCAGCTCTAGCTCCTACGAGCAGTACTTC
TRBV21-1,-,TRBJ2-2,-,CASSKWGQENTGELFF,TGTGCCAGCAGCAAGTGGGGGCAGGAGAACACCGGGGAGCTGTTTTTT
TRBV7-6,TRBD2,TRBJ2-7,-,CASSLALAGGGEQYF,TGTGCCAGCAGCTTAGCGCTTGCGGGAGGAGGCGAGCAGTACTTC
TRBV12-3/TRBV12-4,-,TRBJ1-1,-,CASSFRSEAFF,TGTGCCAGCAGTTTTAGAAGTGAAGCTTTCTTT
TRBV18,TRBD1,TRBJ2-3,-,CASSPRDRGLSDTQYF,TGTGCCAGCTCACCACGGGACAGGGGGTTGTCAGATACGCAGTATTTT
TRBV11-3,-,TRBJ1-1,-,CASSLGGPGGWNTEAFF,TGTGCCAGCAGCTTAGGCGGACCCGGCGGGTGGAACACTGAAGCTTTCTTT
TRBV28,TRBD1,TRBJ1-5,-,CASSLFQGVGQPQHF,TGTGCCAGCAGTTTATTTCAGGGGGTCGGTCAGCCCCAGCATTTT
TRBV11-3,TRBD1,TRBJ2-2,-,CASSQYRGGTGELFF,TGTGCCAGCAGCCAATACAGGGGTGGGACCGGGGAGCTGTTTTTT
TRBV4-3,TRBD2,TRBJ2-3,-,CASSQVGRGGTDTQYF,TGCGCCAGCAGCCAAGTTGGGCGGGGGGGCACAGATACGCAGTATTTT
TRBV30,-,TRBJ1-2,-,CAWSEGTTGSYGYTF,TGTGCCTGGAGTGAGGGGACGACAGGTAGCTATGGCTACACCTTC
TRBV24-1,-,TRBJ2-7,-,CATSDPYQYEQYF,TGTGCCACCAGTGACCCCTACCAATACGAGCAGTACTTC
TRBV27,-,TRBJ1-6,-,CASSLSAVYNSPLHF,TGTGCCAGCAGTTTATCCGCAGTTTATAATTCACCCCTCCACTTT
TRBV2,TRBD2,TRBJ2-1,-,CASALLAGAYNEQFF,TGTGCCAGCGCACTACTAGCGGGGGCCTACAATGAGCAGTTCTTC
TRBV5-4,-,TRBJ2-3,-,CASSLKRERTDTQYF,TGTGCCAGCAGCTTGAAACGCGAACGCACAGATACGCAGTATTTT
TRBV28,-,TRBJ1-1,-,CASSFLWEKNTEAFF,TGTGCCAGCAGTTTCCTATGGGAGAAGAACACTGAAGCTTTCTTT
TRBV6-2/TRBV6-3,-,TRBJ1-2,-,CASSPDRYGYTF,TGTGCCAGCAGCCCCGACAGATATGGCTACACCTTC
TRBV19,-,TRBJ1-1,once,CASSLGGRTEAFF,TGTGCCAGTAGCCTGGGGGGACGGACTGAAGCTTTCTTT
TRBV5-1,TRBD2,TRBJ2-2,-,CASSLTLAGGVNTGELFF,TGCGCCAGCAGCTTGACCCTAGCGGGAGGAGTTAACACCGGGGAGCTGTTTTTT
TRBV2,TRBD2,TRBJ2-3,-,CASSDSGGSDTQYF,TGTGCCAGCAGTGACAGCGGGGGCTCAGATACGCAGTATTTT
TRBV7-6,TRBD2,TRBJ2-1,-,CASSPQGRGTYNEQFF,TGTGCCAGCAGCCCCCAAGGGAGGGGAACCTACAATGAGCAGTTCTTC
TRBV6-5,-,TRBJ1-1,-,CASSYSAGGEAFF,TGTGCCAGCAGTTACAGCGCCGGCGGTGAAGCTTTCTTT
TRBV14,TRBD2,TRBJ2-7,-,CASSQAGLAGGHEQYF,TGTGCCAGCAGCCAAGCCGGACTAGCGGGAGGCCACGAGCAGTACTTC
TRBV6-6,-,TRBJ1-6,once,CASKLAYNSPLHF,TGTGCCAGCAAGCTCGCCTATAATTCACCCCTCCACTTT
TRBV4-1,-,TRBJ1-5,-,CASSQGIFGGQPQHF,TGCGCCAGCAGCCAAGGGATATTCGGAGGTCAGCCCCAGCATTTT
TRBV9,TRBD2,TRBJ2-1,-,CASSVVSGGVNEQFF,TGTGCCAGCAGCGTAGTTAGCGGGGGGGTCAATGAGCAGTTCTTC